The entry below gives a single TCR beta chain sequence along with its context. These data come from a study of T cell changes during pregnancy in multiple sclerosis. Libraries were prepared by immunoSEQ multiplex PCR; TCRdb keeps only in-frame clonotypes and omits some of them. The sample holds roughly 80,000 clones, 75% to 90% seen once. CDR1 is LGHNA, CDR2 YSLEER, per germline. Deletions cut 0 bases from V and 4 bases from J, with 14 bases between. The CDR3 has 16 amino acids. The chain uses TRBV4-3 and TRBJ2-3; TRBD1 is a possible D gene (5 bases). This TCR came from a female donor with multiple sclerosis, enrolled in a pregnancy study. This specimen was peripheral blood, taken before pregnancy. CDR3 DNA sequence: TGCGCCAGCAGCCAAGATGTCAGGGATATCCCAGATACGCAGTATTTT. As protein: CASSQDVRDIPDTQYF.